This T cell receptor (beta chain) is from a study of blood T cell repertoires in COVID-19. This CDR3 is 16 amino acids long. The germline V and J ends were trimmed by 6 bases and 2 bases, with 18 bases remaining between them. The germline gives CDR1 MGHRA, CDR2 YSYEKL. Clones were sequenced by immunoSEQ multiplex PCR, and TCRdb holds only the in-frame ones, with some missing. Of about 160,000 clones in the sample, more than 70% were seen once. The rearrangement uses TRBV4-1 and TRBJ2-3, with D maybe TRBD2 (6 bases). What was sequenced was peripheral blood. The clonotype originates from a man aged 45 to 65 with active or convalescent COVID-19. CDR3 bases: TGCGCCAGCAGAAGGGTGCTAGCGAACCCCACAGATACGCAGTATTTT. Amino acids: CASRRVLANPTDTQYF.